This T cell receptor (beta chain) came from a study of blood T cell repertoires in COVID-19. Germline V lookup: CDR1 MNHEY, CDR2 SVGAGI. Trimming left V 6 bases short and J 1 base short, with 4 bases between. There are 13 residues in the CDR3. The table lists this clone with a count of one. Assay used: immunoSEQ multiplex PCR; TCRdb lists only in-frame clones, some missing. The sample carries about 160,000 clones, 80% recorded once. The sequenced material came from PBMCs or T cells enriched from blood (not recorded which). The clonotype was recovered from a woman aged 55-70 years who had recovered from COVID-19. The rearrangement joins TRBV6-5 to TRBJ2-6; D is unresolved. CDR3 in amino acids: CASRRSGANVLTF. In DNA, the CDR3 is TGTGCCAGCAGGCGTTCTGGGGCCAACGTCCTGACTTTC.